A selection of T cell receptor beta chains follows, all from one sample in a study of shared clonotypes between healthy human individuals. The protocol was immunoSEQ multiplex PCR, while the TCRdb copy is restricted to in-frame clones and leaves out a portion. The sample lists roughly 410,000 clones, 95% to 97% occurring once. Material: memory CD8+ T cells sorted from blood. Source of these receptors: a man aged 25 to 45 in good health. The CDR3 runs from the conserved cysteine through the conserved F or W. The D gene is left open where the match is weak. Not every row has a clone size; where given, it reads once, few, many or a size class.

V gene	J gene	clone size	D gene	CDR3 DNA	CDR3 protein
TRBV18	TRBJ2-1	NA	NA	TGTGCCAGCTCACCAGCGGTACCCTCCTACAATGAGCAGTTCTTC	CASSPAVPSYNEQFF
TRBV7-2	TRBJ2-7	NA	TRBD2	TGTGCCAGCAGCTTATTTTCGACCACGGGAGGCTTGTACGAGCAGTACTTC	CASSLFSTTGGLYEQYF
TRBV7-3	TRBJ1-2	NA	NA	TGTGCCAGCAGCCCGGGGGGGAAAATCGACGGGCCGGATGGCTACACCTTC	CASSPGGKIDGPDGYTF
TRBV30	TRBJ2-5	NA	NA	TGTGCCTGGGGTGGGGGAGTTCAGGAGACCCAGTACTTC	CAWGGGVQETQYF
TRBV4-1	TRBJ2-1	once	TRBD2	TGCGCCAGCAGCCATATAGCGGGAAACTACAATGAGCAGTTCTTC	CASSHIAGNYNEQFF
TRBV5-6	TRBJ1-3	NA	NA	TGTGCCAGCAGCTTGGCCGGTAGGGGCATATATTTT	CASSLAGRGIYF
TRBV10-3	TRBJ2-2	once	TRBD1	TGTGCCATCGGTAGGGACAGCTATACCGGGGAGCTGTTTTTT	CAIGRDSYTGELFF
TRBV30	TRBJ2-3	NA	TRBD2	TGTGCCTGGAGTAAACTAGCGGGAGGGGCAGATACGCAGTATTTT	CAWSKLAGGADTQYF
TRBV5-1	TRBJ2-7	NA	NA	TGCGCCAGCAGCTTGGATATTAGCGAGTACTCCTACGAGCAGTACTTC	CASSLDISEYSYEQYF
TRBV28	TRBJ2-7	NA	NA	TGTGCCAGCAGTTTATCACCGGTATACGAGCAGTACTTC	CASSLSPVYEQYF
TRBV5-1	TRBJ1-2	NA	NA	TGCGCCAGCAGCTTGTTCGACAACTATGGCTACACCTTC	CASSLFDNYGYTF
TRBV30	TRBJ2-5	NA	NA	TGTGCCTGGGGGGTCGGACGGCTTCAAGAGACCCAGTACTTC	CAWGVGRLQETQYF
TRBV11-2	TRBJ1-4	NA	TRBD1	TGTGCCAGCAGCACGGGGACAGGGGGGAATGAAAAACTGTTTTTT	CASSTGTGGNEKLFF
TRBV7-3	TRBJ2-2	NA	NA	TGTGCCAGCAGTTTAGGGTCGAACACCGGGGAGCTGTTTTTT	CASSLGSNTGELFF
TRBV2	TRBJ2-2	NA	TRBD1	TGTGCCAGCAGCCCCGGGACAGATTACACCGGGGAGCTGTTTTTT	CASSPGTDYTGELFF
TRBV18	TRBJ2-7	NA	TRBD2	TGTGCCAGCTCACCAATATCTAGCGGGGCCCACGAGCAGTACTTC	CASSPISSGAHEQYF
TRBV5-4	TRBJ2-1	NA	TRBD2	TGTGCCAGCAGCTTGGACGGGAGGGCCGGCAATGAGCAGTTCTTC	CASSLDGRAGNEQFF
TRBV7-2	TRBJ1-4	NA	NA	TGTGCCAGCAGCCGCCAGGGGCTGTTCGGTGAAAAACTGTTTTTT	CASSRQGLFGEKLFF
TRBV5-1	TRBJ2-1	NA	NA	TGCGCCAGCAGCTACACGAGCTCCTACAATGAGCAGTTCTTC	CASSYTSSYNEQFF
TRBV13	TRBJ1-2	NA	TRBD1	TGTGCCAGCAGCCCAGACAGGGGGAATGGCTACACCTTC	CASSPDRGNGYTF
TRBV15	TRBJ2-7	NA	NA	TGTGCCACCAGCACTCGGACGGGGGAGCAGTACTTC	CATSTRTGEQYF
TRBV11-3	TRBJ1-5	NA	NA	TGTGCCAGCAGTTTACCGGGACCGCTGAAGGAGCCCCAGCATTTT	CASSLPGPLKEPQHF
TRBV6-1	TRBJ1-5	NA	NA	TGTGCCAGCAGTGAACGGCTCGGTAGCAATCAGCCCCAGCATTTT	CASSERLGSNQPQHF
TRBV30	TRBJ2-5	NA	TRBD2	TGTGCCTGGAGTGTTTGGGGGAGGGCCGGGGAGACCCAGTACTTC	CAWSVWGRAGETQYF
TRBV7-2	TRBJ2-5	NA	TRBD2	TGTGCCAGCAGCTTAGTATCGGGAGGAAGTGGAGAGACCCAGTACTTC	CASSLVSGGSGETQYF
TRBV7-2	TRBJ2-7	NA	NA	TGTGCCAGCAGCTTAGTTCGGACTGTCAACTACGAGCAGTACTTC	CASSLVRTVNYEQYF
TRBV7-9	TRBJ2-7	NA	NA	TGTGCCAGCAGCTCATATCAAATATCTAGCAGAACCTACGAGCAGTACTTC	CASSSYQISSRTYEQYF
TRBV28	TRBJ2-7	NA	TRBD2	TGTGCCAGCAGCCCACTAGCGGGAGCGTATTACGAGCAGTACTTC	CASSPLAGAYYEQYF
TRBV2	TRBJ1-2	NA	NA	TGTGCCAGCAGTGTACAGGGTTCTGAGGGCTACACCTTC	CASSVQGSEGYTF
TRBV6-1	TRBJ1-3	NA	NA	TGTGCCAGCAGTGAAGGGTTTGGAAACACCATATATTTT	CASSEGFGNTIYF
TRBV5-1	TRBJ2-7	NA	NA	TGCGCCAGCAGCTTGTTCGCCTCTCCCTACGAGCAGTACTTC	CASSLFASPYEQYF
TRBV14	TRBJ2-2	NA	NA	TGTGCCAGCAGCCAAGAAACAGGGAGATCCGGGGAGCTGTTTTTT	CASSQETGRSGELFF
TRBV28	TRBJ1-1	NA	TRBD1	TGTGCCAGCAGTTTGGACAGGATGTTTGAAGCTTTCTTT	CASSLDRMFEAFF
TRBV5-4	TRBJ1-1	NA	NA	TGTGCCAGCAGCTCGGTTACAAAGGGGACCACTGAAGCTTTCTTT	CASSSVTKGTTEAFF
TRBV5-1	TRBJ2-7	NA	NA	TGCGCCAGCAGCTTGGCCGGTAACGAGCAGTACTTC	CASSLAGNEQYF
TRBV9	TRBJ2-7	NA	TRBD1	TGTGCCAGCAGCGCCTCCGGGACAGGGGACTACGAGCAGTACTTC	CASSASGTGDYEQYF
TRBV7-6	TRBJ2-5	NA	TRBD2	TGTGCCAGCAGCTTAGCCGCGACTAGCGGAGAGACCCAGTACTTC	CASSLAATSGETQYF